This T cell receptor beta chain was captured by sequencing in a study of T cell responses to AZD1222 COVID-19 vaccine. Study-level background: Combined were second doses at about 4 or about 12 weeks.

Points from the study as a whole: Donors were chiefly white British, with a greater number of females, and clonal diversity was perhaps underestimated. Rises in breadth and depth of Spike-specific TCRs came after two AZD1222 doses. CD4 TCRs associated with vaccination spanned spike, dominating at 160-218 and 743-854.

Worth noting for this clone: What it recognizes is unknown.

This CDR3 is built from 13 residues. Trimming cost V 5 bases and J 3 bases; bases outside gene matches: 3. In germline, CDR1 is SGHRS, CDR2 YFSETQ. Produced via immunoSEQ multiplex PCR; TCRdb's table is partial and in-frame only. The sample carries around 100,000 clones, approximately 87% recorded once. V and J are TRBV5-1 and TRBJ1-1, with 8 bases fitting TRBD1. The sequence was collected from an adult in good health. The source was peripheral blood, collected on day 0 of AZD1222 vaccination. CDR3: CASSWDRYTEAFF. The CDR3 region has the DNA TGCGCCAGCAGTTGGGACAGGTACACTGAAGCTTTCTTT.